Presented here are 21 T cell receptor beta chains from one specimen sequenced in a study of response to subunit inactivated influenza vaccine. TCRdb reprocessed the RT-PCR reads via MiXCR and lists one record per CDR3 protein. The sample consists of roughly 700,000 distinct CDR3 sequences, around 13% of them appearing once. Sequenced here: PBMCs from blood, sampled 14 to 15 days before vaccination. The receptors here all came from a man in his fifties who received an inactivated influenza vaccine.

This clonotype was seen only a few times. Mismatch with germline at one junction end may stem from a read error. This chain's CDR3 is CASSLSVDRLRF. DNA of the CDR3: TGTGCCAGCAGCTTGTCGGTCGACAGGCTACGCTTC. This chain links TRBV7-9 with TRBJ2-7, with D maybe TRBD1 (6 bases). The CDR3 totals 12 residues. From germline, CDR1 is SEHNR and CDR2 FQNEAQ (reference sequence).

The chain recombines TRBV27 with TRBJ2-7, with D perhaps matching TRBD2 (6 bases). Looked up from germline, CDR1 is MNHEY and CDR2 is SMNVEV (reference sequence). V was trimmed by 4 bases and J by 0 bases, leaving 16 bases between them. The CDR3 spans 16 residues. The CDR3 DNA reads as TGTGCCAGCAGTTCGGAGTTAGCGGTCTCCTCCTACGAGCAGTACTTC. Amino acid sequence: CASSSELAVSSYEQYF.

The rearrangement uses TRBV28 and TRBJ2-7; 7 nucleotides line up with TRBD2. V trimming: 8 bases; J trimming: 0 bases; junction bases outside the gene matches: 10. From germline, CDR1 is MDHEN and CDR2 SYDVKM. This CDR3 contains 15 residues. This CDR3 reads CASLPQLASSYEQYF. DNA for the CDR3: TGTGCCAGCCTCCCTCAACTAGCGAGCTCCTACGAGCAGTACTTC.

This clonotype was seen a few times. The chain carries TRBV29-1 and TRBJ2-5; D is unresolved. This CDR3 is built from 11 residues. V lost 3 bases to trimming and J lost 1 base, with 3 bases between them. Germline loops: CDR1 SQVTM, CDR2 ANQGSEA. CDR3 in DNA: TGCAGCGTTGATGGCCAAGAGACCCAGTACTTC. Amino acid sequence: CSVDGQETQYF.

The table lists this clonotype with a few counts. The chain joins TRBV6-5 to TRBJ2-3, with D possibly called TRBD1 or TRBD2 (5 bases each). In germline, CDR1 is MNHEY, CDR2 SVGAGI. Trimming stripped 3 bases from V and 0 bases from J, with 10 bases between. The CDR3 extends over 15 amino acids. CDR3 coding DNA: TGTGCCAGCAGTTATCCGGGACGGAGCACAGATACGCAGTATTTT. Its protein product is CASSYPGRSTDTQYF.

The chain joins TRBV3-1 to TRBJ2-4, with D maybe TRBD2 (5 bases). Trimming removed 4 bases at V and 7 bases at J, with 14 bases between. Germline values: CDR1 LGHDT, CDR2 YNNKEL (reference sequence). The length of the CDR3 is 14 residues. The CDR3 region is CASSPGNLANIQYF. CDR3 DNA: TGTGCCAGCAGCCCGGGAAACTTAGCGAACATTCAGTACTTC.

This clonotype was seen a handful of times. Here the CDR3 DNA reads TGTGCCAGCAGTTACTCCGCCTTGTTGAGGGCCTATGGCTACACCTTC. Its translation is CASSYSALLRAYGYTF. This chain links TRBV6-2 or TRBV6-3 with TRBJ1-2; D is undetermined. The CDR3 spans 16 residues. V dropped 0 bases and J dropped 4 bases, with 15 bases sitting between them. Per germline, CDR1 MNHEY and CDR2 SVGEGT.

The table lists this clonotype with many counts. V gene TRBV5-5 combines with J gene TRBJ1-2, with a possible D match to TRBD1 (5 bases). Germline V lookup: CDR1 SGHKS, CDR2 YYEKEE (reference sequence). The CDR3 runs 14 residues. Trimming took 0 bases from V and 3 from J, leaving 9 bases between them. This CDR3 is CASSLETEDYGYTF. Here the CDR3 DNA reads TGTGCCAGCAGCTTGGAGACAGAGGACTATGGCTACACCTTC.

This sequence joins TRBV25-1 and TRBJ2-3; a possible D gene is TRBD1 (5 bases). Germline V gene sequence: CDR1 MGHDK, CDR2 SYGVNS. Trimming cost V 3 bases and J 14 bases, with 12 bases left between them. The CDR3 has 11 residues. CDR3 residues: CASSEGRVGYF. CDR3 sequence (DNA): TGTGCCAGCAGTGAGGGCAGGGTGGGGTATTTT.

This clonotype was observed a few times. The chain employs TRBV10-3 and TRBJ2-1; 7 bases map to TRBD2. This CDR3 region has 14 residues. Per germline, CDR1 ENHRY and CDR2 SYGVKD. Unmatched junction bases numbered 2, after V lost 5 bases and J lost 1 base. CDR3 nucleotide sequence: TGTGCCATCAGTAGCGGGGTTTCCTACAATGAGCAGTTCTTC. It is translated as CAISSGVSYNEQFF.

This clonotype was seen a handful of times. This sequence joins TRBV7-2 and TRBJ1-1; no clear D. Germline lookup yields CDR1 SGHTA and CDR2 FQGNSA. V lost 5 bases to trimming and J lost 5 bases, with 18 bases between them. This CDR3 comprises 15 residues. The DNA for the CDR3 is TGTGCCAGCAGCCCGCGTGGGCCTGTTCGGACTGAAGCTTTCTTT. This codes for CASSPRGPVRTEAFF.

The chain employs TRBV4-3 and TRBJ2-5; no definite D call. The CDR3 length is 14 residues. Germline CDR1 LGHNA, CDR2 YSLEER. Deletions cut 1 base from V and 4 bases from J, with 10 bases between. CDR3 sequence: CASSQVDTPETQYF. For the CDR3, the DNA is TGCGCCAGCAGCCAAGTAGATACTCCAGAGACCCAGTACTTC.

The J gene is TRBJ1-1, the V gene TRBV18; D uncertain. This CDR3 is built from 14 residues. The V end lost 5 bases, the J end lost 1 base, and 11 bases lay between the germline ends. In germline, CDR1 is KGHSH, CDR2 LQKENI. In DNA form, the CDR3 reads TGTGCCAGCTCATTCCAGGCTGGGAACACTGAAGCTTTCTTT. It translates to CASSFQAGNTEAFF.

This clonotype showed up many times. This chain uses TRBV7-2 with TRBJ2-7, with TRBD1 matching over 7 bases. Germline-derived CDR1 and CDR2 are SGHTA and FQGNSA. This CDR3 has 14 residues. The ends lost 6 bases at V and 7 bases at J; junction bases unmatched: 12. CDR3 amino acids: CASRQGTDPREQYF. The CDR3 DNA reads TGTGCCAGCAGACAGGGGACAGACCCTAGGGAGCAGTACTTC. Full variable domain (missing parts from reference TRBV7-2 and TRBJ2-7): GAGVSQSPSNKVTEKGKDVELRCDPISGHTALYWYRQSLGQGLEFLIYFQGNSAPDKSGLPSDRFSAERTGGSVSTLTIQRTQQEDSAVYLCASRQGTDPREQYFGPGTRLTVT.

This clonotype was observed a handful of times. The chain recombines TRBV27 with TRBJ2-2; possibly TRBD2 for D (5 bases). V was cut by 3 bases and J by 3 bases, with 8 bases left in between. CDR1 MNHEY and CDR2 SMNVEV come from the germline V gene (reference sequence). This CDR3 region has 14 residues. The CDR3 DNA follows: TGTGCCAGCAGTTTCTACGGGGACACCGGGGAGCTGTTTTTT. Encoded protein: CASSFYGDTGELFF.

This clonotype was observed at least ten times. The chain joins TRBV12-3 or TRBV12-4 to TRBJ2-7; no definite D call. Between the trimmed V and J ends, which lost 6 bases and 10 bases, there was a span of 13 bases. This CDR3 is 11 amino acids long. In DNA form, the CDR3 reads TGTGCCAGCAGCACTCATCCCCCACAGTACTTC. This translates into CASSTHPPQYF.

As to this clonotype: At one of its ends the junction is not consistent with the germline gene, which may arise from a read error. V and J are TRBV18 and TRBJ2-7; 13 bases are a match to TRBD2. Germline V CDR1 and CDR2: KGHSH, LQKENI. The CDR3 extends over 15 amino acids. CDR3 coding DNA: TGCGCCAGCTCACCAGGACTAGCGGGAGCATTCGAGCAGTACTTC. Residues: CASSPGLAGAFEQYF.

This clonotype was counted only a few times. The chain is built from TRBV20-1 and TRBJ2-3; 9 bases are shared with TRBD2. The length of the CDR3 is 17 residues. Losses at the gene ends were 0 bases for V and 0 bases for J; bases not matched to a gene: 7. Germline CDR1 DFQATT, CDR2 SNEGSKA (reference sequence). CDR3 in amino acids: CSARDGGRAASTDTQYF. Here the CDR3 DNA reads TGCAGTGCTAGAGACGGCGGGAGGGCCGCCAGCACAGATACGCAGTATTTT.

The CDR3 DNA reads TGCGCCAGCAGCTTGGGGGGAACGGTTGGGGCCAACGTCCTGACTTTC. The encoded protein is CASSLGGTVGANVLTF. The V and J genes are TRBV5-1 and TRBJ2-6; D remains unclear. The CDR3 runs to 16 residues. In germline, CDR1 is SGHRS, CDR2 YFSETQ. Deletions cut 0 bases from V and 3 bases from J, with 10 bases between.

The chain is built from TRBV7-2 and TRBJ2-7; 8 nucleotides line up with TRBD2. The germline gives CDR1 SGHTA, CDR2 FQGNSA. The length of the CDR3 is 15 residues. With 7 bases clipped from V and 2 bases from J, the junction kept 10 bases outside the gene matches. The CDR3 here is CASTSVAGGTYEQYF. The CDR3 DNA sequence: TGTGCCAGCACTTCCGTGGCGGGAGGAACCTACGAGCAGTACTTC.

V is TRBV11-2 and J is TRBJ2-7, with a possible D match to TRBD2 (6 bases). This CDR3 is 16 amino acids long. V lost 1 base, J lost 3 bases, and 16 bases lay in between. Germline V gene sequence: CDR1 SGHAT, CDR2 FQNNGV. For the CDR3, the DNA is TGTGCCAGCAGCTTAGGGCGGGGAAGGAGAGACTACGAGCAGTACTTC. Translation: CASSLGRGRRDYEQYF.